A selection of T cell receptor beta chains follows, all from one sample in a study of T cells after posttransplantation cyclophosphamide. Measured with immunoSEQ multiplex PCR; TCRdb has only the in-frame clones, and not every one. Here the sample spans roughly 14,000 clones, around 83% being singletons. Sequences were obtained from memory CD4+ T cells sorted from PBMCs. Receptors originate from a man aged 50 to 60 in good health, CMV-negative, and a related stem cell transplant donor. CDR3s include the opening cysteine and the closing phenylalanine or tryptophan. Some rows mark clone size as missing; the rest say once, few, many or name a class of expanded clone.

TRBJ2-5	.	16	TRBV9	CASSVDGLGLGETQYF
TRBJ2-5	.	13	TRBV19	CASSIPGGETQYF
TRBJ2-7	.	14	TRBV2	CASSRDRGLDEQYF
TRBJ1-3	.	14	TRBV9	CASSPRTRGDTIYF
TRBJ1-2	.	19	TRBV21-1	CASTSTEGLVGQGANGYTF
TRBJ2-2	.	11	TRBV29-1	CSVTYTGELFF
TRBJ1-5	.	15	TRBV7-6	CASSLGQGVGQPQHF
TRBJ1-1	.	12	TRBV11-2	CASSFGRTEAFF
TRBJ2-3	once	14	TRBV6-5	CASQDRGRTDTQYF
TRBJ2-1	.	14	TRBV11-3	CASSPRTSNNEQFF
TRBJ2-3	.	15	TRBV18	CASSFRTRSTDTQYF
TRBJ1-1	.	17	TRBV5-6	CASSFGPTGGMNTEAFF
TRBJ1-2	once	16	TRBV19	CASSNKANRRQYGYTF
TRBJ2-5	.	14	TRBV19	CASSAGTSVETQYF
TRBJ2-2	.	15	TRBV6-1	CATNRDRGRSGELFF
TRBJ1-6	once	12	TRBV2	CASRQVYSPLHF
TRBJ1-1	.	11	TRBV19	CASHQGFGAFF
TRBJ1-2	.	12	TRBV12-5	CASGFDGGISFF
TRBJ2-7	.	14	TRBV29-1	CSVDQREGLYEQYF
TRBJ2-7	.	15	TRBV19	CASSQSGTPLYEQYF
TRBJ2-1	.	15	TRBV7-9	CASSFTLGSYNEQFF
TRBJ2-3	.	15	TRBV9	CASRRQGTSTDTQYF
TRBJ2-7	few	15	TRBV5-4	CASSLTSGRAYEQYF
TRBJ2-2	.	14	TRBV11-3	CASSLGGPAGELFF
TRBJ2-3	.	14	TRBV30	CAWGSAGGTDTQYF
TRBJ1-5	.	15	TRBV27	CASSWRAAVGQPQHF
TRBJ1-2	.	12	TRBV6-5	CASKQGEVGYTF
TRBJ1-1	.	15	TRBV11-2	CASSLGPGMNTEAFF
TRBJ1-5	.	13	TRBV19	CASSISDRQPQHF
TRBJ2-7	.	20	TRBV30	CAWGSNTGYIYPGQKYEQYF
TRBJ1-2	.	11	TRBV20-1	CSANRVGGYTF
TRBJ2-5	.	14	TRBV7-2	CASSQDQGGLAQYF
TRBJ1-3	.	16	TRBV18	CASSPATGGSGNTIYF
TRBJ2-6	.	18	TRBV11-1	CASSLSGGAPFWANVLTF
TRBJ2-5	.	13	TRBV6-5	CASSLAGLETQYF
TRBJ1-2	once	12	TRBV5-5	CASSFGQGGYTF
TRBJ2-1	.	13	TRBV9	CASNRESYNEQFF
TRBJ1-3	.	15	TRBV5-1	CASSQTGDSGNTIYF
TRBJ2-3	.	16	TRBV11-3	CASSTRSGTPTDTQYF
TRBJ2-7	once	13	TRBV6-5	CAAQGQTSYEQYF
TRBJ2-5	.	13	TRBV7-2	CASSLSQGKTQYF
TRBJ2-7	.	14	TRBV30	CAWSVPGQAVEQYF
TRBJ1-3	.	17	TRBV2	CASSDRSGTGIGNTIYF